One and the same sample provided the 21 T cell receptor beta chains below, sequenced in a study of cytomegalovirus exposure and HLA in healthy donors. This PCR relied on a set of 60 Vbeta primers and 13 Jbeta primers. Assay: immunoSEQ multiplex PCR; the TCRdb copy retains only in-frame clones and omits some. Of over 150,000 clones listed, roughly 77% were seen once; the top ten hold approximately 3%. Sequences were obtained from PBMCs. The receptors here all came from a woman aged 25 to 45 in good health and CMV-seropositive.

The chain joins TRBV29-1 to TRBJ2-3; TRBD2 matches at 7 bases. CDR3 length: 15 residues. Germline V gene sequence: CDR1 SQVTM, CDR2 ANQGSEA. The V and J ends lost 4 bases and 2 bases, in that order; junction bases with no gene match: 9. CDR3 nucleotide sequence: TGCAGCGTTGCAGAGCTAGCGGTCGCCACAGATACGCAGTATTTT. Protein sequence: CSVAELAVATDTQYF.

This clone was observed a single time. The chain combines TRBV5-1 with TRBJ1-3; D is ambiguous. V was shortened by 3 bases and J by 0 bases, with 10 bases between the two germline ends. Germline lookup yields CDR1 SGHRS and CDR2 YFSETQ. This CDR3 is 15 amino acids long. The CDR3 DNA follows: TGCGCCAGCAGCTCGAGCGGTGGCTCTGGAAACACCATATATTTT. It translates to CASSSSGGSGNTIYF. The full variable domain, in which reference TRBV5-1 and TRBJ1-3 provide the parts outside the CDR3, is KAGVTQTPRYLIKTRGQQVTLSCSPISGHRSVSWYQQTPGQGLQFLFEYFSETQRNKGNFPGRFSGRQFSNSRSEMNVSTLELGDSALYLCASSSSGGSGNTIYFGEGSWLTVV.

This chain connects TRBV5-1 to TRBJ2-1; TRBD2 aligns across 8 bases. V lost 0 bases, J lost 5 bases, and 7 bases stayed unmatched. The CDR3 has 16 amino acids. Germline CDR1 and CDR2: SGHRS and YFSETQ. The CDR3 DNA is TGCGCCAGCAGCTTGGGTGTGACTAGCGACCACAATGAGCAGTTCTTC. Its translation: CASSLGVTSDHNEQFF.

This CDR3 reads CASGRRQGAGTEAFF. The DNA for the CDR3 is TGTGCCAGCGGCCGGCGACAGGGGGCCGGCACTGAAGCTTTCTTT. The V and J genes are TRBV6-1 and TRBJ1-1; 10 positions match TRBD1. The germline gives CDR1 MNHNS, CDR2 SASEGT. V shed 8 bases and J 4 bases; nucleotides not matched to a gene: 10. CDR3 size: 15 residues.

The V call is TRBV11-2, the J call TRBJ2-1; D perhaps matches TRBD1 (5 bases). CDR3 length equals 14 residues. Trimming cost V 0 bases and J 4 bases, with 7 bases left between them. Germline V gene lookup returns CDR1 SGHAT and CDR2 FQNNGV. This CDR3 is CASSLDDSYNEQFF. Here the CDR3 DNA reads TGTGCCAGCAGCTTAGATGACAGTTACAATGAGCAGTTCTTC.

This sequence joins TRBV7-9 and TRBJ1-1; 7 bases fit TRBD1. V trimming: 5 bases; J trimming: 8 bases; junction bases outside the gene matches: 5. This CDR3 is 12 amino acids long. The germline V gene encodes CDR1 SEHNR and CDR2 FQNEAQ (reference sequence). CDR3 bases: TGTGCCAGCAGCCTCGGGGACAGCGAAGCTTTCTTT. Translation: CASSLGDSEAFF. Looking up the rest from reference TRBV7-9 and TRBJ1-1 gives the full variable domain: DTGVSQNPRHKITKRGQNVTFRCDPISEHNRLYWYRQTLGQGPEFLTYFQNEAQLEKSRLLSDRFSAERPKGSFSTLEIQRTEQGDSAMYLCASSLGDSEAFFGQGTRLTVV.

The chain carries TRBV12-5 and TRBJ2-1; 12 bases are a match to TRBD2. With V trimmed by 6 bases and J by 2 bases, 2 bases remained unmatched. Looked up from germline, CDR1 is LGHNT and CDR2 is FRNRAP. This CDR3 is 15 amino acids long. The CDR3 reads CASGWTSGTYNEQFF. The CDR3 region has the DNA TGTGCTAGTGGATGGACTAGCGGGACCTACAATGAGCAGTTCTTC.

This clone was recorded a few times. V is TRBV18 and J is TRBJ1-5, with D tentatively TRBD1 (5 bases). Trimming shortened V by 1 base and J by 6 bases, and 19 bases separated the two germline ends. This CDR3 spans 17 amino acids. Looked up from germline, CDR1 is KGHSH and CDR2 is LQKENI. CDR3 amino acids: CASSPLRQGPTSQPQHF. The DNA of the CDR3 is TGTGCCAGCTCACCACTTAGGCAGGGCCCCACAAGTCAGCCCCAGCATTTT.

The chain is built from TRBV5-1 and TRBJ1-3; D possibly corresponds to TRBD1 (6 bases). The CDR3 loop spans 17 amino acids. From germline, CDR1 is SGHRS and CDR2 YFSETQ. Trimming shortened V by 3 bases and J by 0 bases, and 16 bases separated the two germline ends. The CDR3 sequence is CASSSAGVFASGNTIYF. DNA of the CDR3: TGCGCCAGCAGCTCGGCAGGGGTCTTCGCCTCTGGAAACACCATATATTTT.

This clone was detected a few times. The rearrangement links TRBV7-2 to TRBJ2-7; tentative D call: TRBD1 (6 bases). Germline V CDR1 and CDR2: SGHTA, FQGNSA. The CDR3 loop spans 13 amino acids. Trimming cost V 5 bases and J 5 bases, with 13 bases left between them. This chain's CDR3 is CASSPYRTDEQYF. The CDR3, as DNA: TGTGCCAGCAGCCCATACCGGACAGACGAGCAGTACTTC.

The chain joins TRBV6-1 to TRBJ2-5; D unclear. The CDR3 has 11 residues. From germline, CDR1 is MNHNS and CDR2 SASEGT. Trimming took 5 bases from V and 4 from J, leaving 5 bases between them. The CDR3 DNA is TGTGCCAGCAGTATCGGAGAGACCCAGTACTTC. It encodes CASSIGETQYF.

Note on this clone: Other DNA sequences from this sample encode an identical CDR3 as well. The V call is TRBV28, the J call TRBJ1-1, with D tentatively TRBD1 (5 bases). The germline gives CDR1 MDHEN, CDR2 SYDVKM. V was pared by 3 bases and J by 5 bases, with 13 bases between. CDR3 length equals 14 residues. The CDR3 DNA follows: TGTGCCAGCAGTTTTCGAGGCGGGGGAACTGAAGCTTTCTTT. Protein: CASSFRGGGTEAFF.

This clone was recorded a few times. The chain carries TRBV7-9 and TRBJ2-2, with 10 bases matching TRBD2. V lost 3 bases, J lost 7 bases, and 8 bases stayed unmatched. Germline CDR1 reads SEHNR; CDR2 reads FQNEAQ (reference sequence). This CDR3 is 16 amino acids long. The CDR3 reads CASSLYASGSHGELFF. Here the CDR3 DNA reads TGTGCCAGCAGCTTGTATGCTAGCGGGAGCCACGGGGAGCTGTTTTTT.

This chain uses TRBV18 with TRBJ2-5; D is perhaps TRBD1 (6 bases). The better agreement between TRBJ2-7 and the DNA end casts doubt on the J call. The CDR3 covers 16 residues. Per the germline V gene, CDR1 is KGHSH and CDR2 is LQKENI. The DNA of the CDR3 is TGTGCCAGCTCACCGGTAGTTGGGACACTCTCCTACGAGCAGTACTTC. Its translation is CASSPVVGTLSYEQYF.

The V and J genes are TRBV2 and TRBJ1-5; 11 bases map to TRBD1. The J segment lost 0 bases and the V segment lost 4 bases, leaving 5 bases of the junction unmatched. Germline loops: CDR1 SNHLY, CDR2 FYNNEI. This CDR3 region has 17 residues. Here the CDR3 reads CASSAGTGGYSNQPQHF. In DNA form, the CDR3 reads TGTGCCAGCAGTGCGGGGACAGGGGGATATAGCAATCAGCCCCAGCATTTT.

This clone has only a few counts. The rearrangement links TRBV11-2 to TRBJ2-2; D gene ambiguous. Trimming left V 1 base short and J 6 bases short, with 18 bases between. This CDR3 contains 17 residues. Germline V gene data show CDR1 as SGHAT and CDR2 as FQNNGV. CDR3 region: CASSLVGSWASAGELFF. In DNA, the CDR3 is TGTGCCAGCAGCTTAGTTGGGTCCTGGGCCTCCGCCGGGGAGCTGTTTTTT.

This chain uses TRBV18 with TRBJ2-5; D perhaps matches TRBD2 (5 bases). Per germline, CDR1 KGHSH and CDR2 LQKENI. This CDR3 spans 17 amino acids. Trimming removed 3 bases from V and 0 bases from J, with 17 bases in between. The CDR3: CASSPTIGDQYQETQYF. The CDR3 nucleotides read TGTGCCAGCTCACCGACCATCGGGGATCAGTACCAAGAGACCCAGTACTTC.

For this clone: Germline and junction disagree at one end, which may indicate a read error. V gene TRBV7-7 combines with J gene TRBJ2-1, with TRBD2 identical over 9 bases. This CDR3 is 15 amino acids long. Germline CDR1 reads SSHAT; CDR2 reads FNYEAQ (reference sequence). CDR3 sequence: CASSLAVSGSNEQFF. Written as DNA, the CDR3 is TGTGCTAGCAGCTTAGCTGTTAGCGGGAGTAATGAGCAGTTCTTC.

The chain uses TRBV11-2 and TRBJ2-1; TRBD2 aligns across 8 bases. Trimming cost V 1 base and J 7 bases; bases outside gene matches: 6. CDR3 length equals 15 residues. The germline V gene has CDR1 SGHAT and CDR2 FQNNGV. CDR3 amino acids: CASSLGASGLNEQFF. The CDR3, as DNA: TGTGCCAGCAGCTTAGGGGCTAGCGGGCTAAATGAGCAGTTCTTC.

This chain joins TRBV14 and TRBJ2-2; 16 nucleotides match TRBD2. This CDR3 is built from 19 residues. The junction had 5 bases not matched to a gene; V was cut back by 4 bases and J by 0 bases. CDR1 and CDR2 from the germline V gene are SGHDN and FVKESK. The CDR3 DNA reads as TGTGCCAGCAGCCGGGGACTAGCGGGAGGGCCCCCGAACACCGGGGAGCTGTTTTTT. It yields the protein CASSRGLAGGPPNTGELFF.

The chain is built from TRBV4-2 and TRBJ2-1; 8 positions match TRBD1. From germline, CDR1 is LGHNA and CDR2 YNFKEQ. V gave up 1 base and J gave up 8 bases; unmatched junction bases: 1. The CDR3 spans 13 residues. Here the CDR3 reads CASSQADRDEQFF. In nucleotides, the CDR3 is TGTGCCAGCAGCCAAGCGGACAGGGATGAGCAGTTCTTC.